This TCR beta chain was sequenced for a study of T cell clones after liver transplantation. The wider study: Third-party-reactive TCRbeta sequences from pre-transplant mixed lymphocyte reactions served as antigen-independent comparators. Samples came pre-transplant, pre-randomization before withdrawal, and post-randomization after withdrawal ended.

The CDR3 is made up of 13 amino acids. CDR1 MNHEY and CDR2 SMNVEV come from the germline V gene (reference sequence). Trimming pared 10 bases from V and 2 bases from J, leaving 15 bases between. This clone was detected once. Generated by immunoSEQ multiplex PCR, the TCRdb table keeps only in-frame clones and is missing some. The table has approximately 7,300 clones, about four fifths seen once; the top ten hold approximately 40%. This sequence was found in a human donor who received a liver transplant. The V call is TRBV27, the J call TRBJ2-7, with D possibly matching TRBD1 (6 bases). The input for sequencing was CD8+ T cells from blood, taken before liver transplant. The chain's CDR3 is CATWTEPAYEQYF. DNA of the CDR3: TGTGCCACCTGGACAGAGCCTGCCTACGAGCAGTACTTC.